Listed below are T cell receptor beta chains from one sample, sequenced in a study of blood T cell repertoires in COVID-19. The method was immunoSEQ multiplex PCR; TCRdb's version includes in-frame clones alone and lacks a portion of them. The table includes approximately 120,000 clones, approximately 83% detected once. The sample was peripheral blood. The receptors were sampled from a woman between 45 and 65 years old who had recovered from COVID-19. Each CDR3 is given with its conserved first and last residue. D genes are given only for firm matches. Clone size, where shown, is once, few, many, or a class for clones that have expanded.

clone_size j_call d_call v_call cdr3_aa cdr3_nt
once TRBJ2-5 TRBD1 TRBV3-1/TRBV3-2 CASSPLTGGGETQYF TGTGCCAGCAGCCCACTCACAGGGGGCGGGGAGACCCAGTACTTC
NA TRBJ2-2 NA TRBV19 CASSKPRDNSRGELFF TGTGCCAGTAGTAAGCCCAGGGATAACTCCAGGGGGGAGCTGTTTTTT
NA TRBJ2-3 NA TRBV4-1 CASSLDGTQYF TGCGCCAGCAGCCTAGACGGTACGCAGTATTTT
few TRBJ2-5 NA TRBV5-1 CASSLGGRRQETQYF TGCGCCAGCAGCTTGGGGGGGCGCCGGCAAGAGACCCAGTACTTC
NA TRBJ1-4 TRBD1 TRBV5-1 CASSLGTGRWEKLFF TGCGCCAGCAGCCTCGGGACAGGTCGGTGGGAAAAACTGTTTTTT
NA TRBJ1-6 NA TRBV2 CASSGPGGHNSPLHF TGTGCCAGCAGTGGACCAGGAGGACATAATTCACCCCTCCACTTT
NA TRBJ2-7 NA TRBV6-5 CASSSGTGVYEQYF TGTGCCAGCAGTTCCGGGACGGGAGTCTACGAGCAGTACTTC
NA TRBJ1-5 NA TRBV6-1 CASSDLWAYSNQPQHF TGTGCCAGCAGTGACTTATGGGCCTATAGCAATCAGCCCCAGCATTTT
NA TRBJ1-5 NA TRBV6-1 CASSEGAWSGNQPQHF TGTGCCAGCAGTGAAGGAGCCTGGTCTGGCAATCAGCCCCAGCATTTT
NA TRBJ1-1 NA TRBV21-1 CASSKADRGVTNTEAFF TGTGCCAGCAGCAAAGCAGACAGGGGTGTCACAAACACTGAAGCTTTCTTT
NA TRBJ2-7 TRBD1 TRBV11-2 CASSLGPRGFTYEQYF TGTGCCAGCAGCTTAGGCCCCAGGGGGTTCACTTACGAGCAGTACTTC
NA TRBJ2-4 NA TRBV10-1 CASSEYSGQFQYF TGCGCCAGCAGTGAATACAGCGGTCAATTTCAGTACTTC
NA TRBJ2-5 NA TRBV5-6 CASSLSRKYQETQYF TGTGCCAGCAGCTTGTCTAGGAAGTACCAAGAGACCCAGTACTTC
NA TRBJ1-5 TRBD1 TRBV19 CASPDVRPRQGVNQPQHF TGTGCCAGCCCTGACGTACGTCCGAGACAGGGAGTTAATCAGCCCCAGCATTTT
NA TRBJ1-1 NA TRBV29-1 CSALGTVNTEAFF TGCAGCGCCCTCGGGACTGTCAACACTGAAGCTTTCTTT
NA TRBJ2-3 NA TRBV7-2 CASSLGRGLAVTDTQYF TGTGCCAGCAGCTTAGGTAGAGGGCTAGCCGTGACAGATACGCAGTATTTT
NA TRBJ1-4 NA TRBV7-2 CASSSGGGDNEKLFF TGTGCCAGCAGCTCCGGGGGAGGGGATAATGAAAAACTGTTTTTT
NA TRBJ2-5 TRBD2 TRBV12-3/TRBV12-4 CASSFTSGDTQYF TGTGCCAGCAGTTTCACTAGCGGGGATACCCAGTACTTC
NA TRBJ1-1 TRBD1 TRBV29-1 CSFDRDDAEAFF TGCAGCTTTGACAGGGATGACGCTGAAGCTTTCTTT
NA TRBJ1-1 NA TRBV25-1 CARPQAGGTEAFF TGTGCCAGGCCCCAGGCGGGGGGCACTGAAGCTTTCTTT
once TRBJ1-2 TRBD1 TRBV2 CASSRDSALPNYGYTF TGTGCCAGCAGTCGGGACAGCGCACTTCCAAACTATGGCTACACCTTC
NA TRBJ1-2 NA TRBV7-9 CASSLAGDYGYTF TGTGCCAGCAGCTTAGCAGGGGACTATGGCTACACCTTC
NA TRBJ2-5 NA TRBV3-1/TRBV3-2 CACGARGQETQYF TGTGCCTGCGGTGCCCGGGGACAAGAGACCCAGTACTTC
once TRBJ2-7 NA TRBV7-8 CASSYNPRSSYEQYF TGTGCCAGCAGCTATAACCCTAGGAGCTCCTACGAGCAGTACTTC
NA TRBJ2-2 NA TRBV10-3 CAIDASKGSGELFF TGTGCCATCGATGCCTCGAAGGGGTCCGGGGAGCTGTTTTTT
NA TRBJ2-5 TRBD2 TRBV7-9 CASSRLAGTQETQYF TGTGCCAGCAGTCGACTAGCGGGGACACAAGAGACCCAGTACTTC
NA TRBJ2-1 TRBD2 TRBV2 CASGLGLAGLNEQFF TGTGCCAGCGGGCTGGGACTAGCGGGACTCAATGAGCAGTTCTTC
NA TRBJ1-5 NA TRBV28 CATRDSSGNQPQHF TGTGCCACGCGCGACTCATCGGGCAATCAGCCCCAGCATTTT
NA TRBJ2-3 TRBD2 TRBV7-9 CASSTGLASPADTQYF TGTGCCAGCAGCACCGGACTAGCAAGCCCGGCGGATACGCAGTATTTT
NA TRBJ2-4 NA TRBV20-1 CSASLLGAGAKNIQYF TGCAGTGCTAGTCTATTGGGGGCAGGGGCCAAAAACATTCAGTACTTC
NA TRBJ1-3 NA TRBV11-2 CASSSRNTIYF TGTGCCAGCAGCTCCAGAAACACCATATATTTT
NA TRBJ2-1 TRBD2 TRBV5-1 CASRWTSGNEQFF TGCGCCAGCAGGTGGACTAGCGGGAATGAGCAGTTCTTC
NA TRBJ2-3 TRBD1 TRBV27 CASSWDREHTDTQYF TGTGCCAGCAGCTGGGACAGGGAACATACAGATACGCAGTATTTT
NA TRBJ2-3 NA TRBV5-5 CASSLSGTTDTQYF TGTGCCAGCAGCTTGTCCGGGACTACAGATACGCAGTATTTT
NA TRBJ2-3 TRBD2 TRBV29-1 CSVGVASGRAAPQYF TGCAGCGTTGGGGTGGCTAGCGGGAGGGCCGCCCCGCAGTATTTT
NA TRBJ2-7 TRBD1 TRBV6-5 CASSYSMGQATYEQYF TGTGCCAGCAGTTACTCGATGGGACAGGCGACCTACGAGCAGTACTTC
NA TRBJ2-5 NA TRBV18 CASSPWGLQETQYF TGTGCCAGCTCACCTTGGGGGCTCCAAGAGACCCAGTACTTC
NA TRBJ2-7 NA TRBV2 CASSESRGLDGEYF TGTGCCAGCAGTGAATCGAGGGGACTTGATGGGGAGTACTTC
NA TRBJ2-3 TRBD2 TRBV11-2 CASSLSGRGDTQYF TGTGCCAGCAGCTTATCCGGGAGGGGGGATACGCAGTATTTT
NA TRBJ2-7 TRBD1 TRBV27 CASRGQEAYEQYF TGTGCCAGCAGGGGACAGGAAGCCTACGAGCAGTACTTC
NA TRBJ1-4 NA TRBV3-1/TRBV3-2 CATQRAGRNEKLFF TGTGCCACCCAGCGGGCGGGAAGGAATGAAAAACTGTTTTTT
NA TRBJ2-2 TRBD2 TRBV6-5 CASSYSGGRAFGELFF TGTGCCAGCAGTTACAGTGGCGGGAGGGCCTTCGGGGAGCTGTTTTTT
NA TRBJ1-4 NA TRBV12-3/TRBV12-4 CASSLRLSVRVFF TGTGCCAGCAGTTTACGTCTTTCCGTCCGGGTGTTTTTT
NA TRBJ1-5 NA TRBV19 CASRSGLWGNQPQHF TGTGCCAGTAGATCGGGGTTGTGGGGCAATCAGCCCCAGCATTTT
NA TRBJ2-1 TRBD2 TRBV2 CASILAGGLSSYNEQFF TGTGCCAGCATCCTAGCGGGGGGGTTGAGCTCCTACAATGAGCAGTTCTTC
NA TRBJ2-6 TRBD1 TRBV5-1 CASSLVTGVGTGDLRSGANVLTF TGCGCCAGCAGCTTGGTGACAGGAGTTGGGACAGGGGATTTACGCTCTGGGGCCAACGTCCTGACTTTC
NA TRBJ1-6 TRBD1 TRBV6-6 CASSRKTGRKVDSPLHF TGTGCCAGCAGTCGCAAGACAGGGAGGAAGGTGGATTCACCCCTCCACTTT
NA TRBJ1-1 NA TRBV19 CASSPRGAANTEAFF TGTGCCAGTAGTCCCCGTGGGGCGGCGAACACTGAAGCTTTCTTT
NA TRBJ2-5 TRBD1 TRBV24-1 CATSAPGQGLKETQYF TGTGCCACCAGTGCCCCGGGACAGGGGCTTAAGGAGACCCAGTACTTC
NA TRBJ2-7 TRBD1 TRBV5-1 CASGDRVNEQYF TGCGCCAGCGGGGACAGGGTGAACGAGCAGTACTTC
once TRBJ2-1 TRBD2 TRBV5-1 CASSPRTSGGAGDEQFF TGCGCCAGCAGCCCCCGGACTAGCGGGGGGGCCGGCGATGAGCAGTTCTTC
NA TRBJ1-1 TRBD1 TRBV12-3/TRBV12-4 CASRPGQERRAFF TGTGCCAGCAGGCCGGGACAGGAGAGGCGGGCTTTCTTT
NA TRBJ2-2 NA TRBV21-1 CASSKMTAPTGELFF TGTGCCAGCAGCAAAATGACAGCCCCCACCGGGGAGCTGTTTTTT
NA TRBJ1-1 NA TRBV6-1 CASQGYGGRDTEAFF TGTGCCAGCCAAGGGTACGGGGGGCGCGACACTGAAGCTTTCTTT
NA TRBJ1-1 NA TRBV12-3/TRBV12-4 CASSSTGYTEAFF TGTGCCAGCAGTTCCACAGGGTACACTGAAGCTTTCTTT
NA TRBJ2-3 NA TRBV5-1 CASSPPSGVLTDTQYF TGCGCCAGCAGCCCGCCATCCGGAGTCCTCACAGATACGCAGTATTTT
NA TRBJ2-7 NA TRBV7-6 CASGPSSYEQYF TGTGCCAGCGGTCCGAGCTCCTACGAGCAGTACTTC